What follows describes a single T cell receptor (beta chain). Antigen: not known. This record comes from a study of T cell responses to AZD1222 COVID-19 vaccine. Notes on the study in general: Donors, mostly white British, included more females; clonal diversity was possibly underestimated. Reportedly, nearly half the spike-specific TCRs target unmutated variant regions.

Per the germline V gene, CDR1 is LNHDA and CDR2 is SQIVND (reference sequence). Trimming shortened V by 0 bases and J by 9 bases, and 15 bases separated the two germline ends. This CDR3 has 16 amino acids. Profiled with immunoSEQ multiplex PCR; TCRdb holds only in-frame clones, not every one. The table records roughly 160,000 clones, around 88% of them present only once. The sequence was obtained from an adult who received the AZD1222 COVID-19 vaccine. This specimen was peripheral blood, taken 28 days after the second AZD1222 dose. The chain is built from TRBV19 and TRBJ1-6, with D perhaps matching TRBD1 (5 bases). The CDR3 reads CASSIDHRRGVSPLHF. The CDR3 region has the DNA TGTGCCAGTAGTATAGATCACCGACGGGGGGTTTCACCCCTCCACTTT.